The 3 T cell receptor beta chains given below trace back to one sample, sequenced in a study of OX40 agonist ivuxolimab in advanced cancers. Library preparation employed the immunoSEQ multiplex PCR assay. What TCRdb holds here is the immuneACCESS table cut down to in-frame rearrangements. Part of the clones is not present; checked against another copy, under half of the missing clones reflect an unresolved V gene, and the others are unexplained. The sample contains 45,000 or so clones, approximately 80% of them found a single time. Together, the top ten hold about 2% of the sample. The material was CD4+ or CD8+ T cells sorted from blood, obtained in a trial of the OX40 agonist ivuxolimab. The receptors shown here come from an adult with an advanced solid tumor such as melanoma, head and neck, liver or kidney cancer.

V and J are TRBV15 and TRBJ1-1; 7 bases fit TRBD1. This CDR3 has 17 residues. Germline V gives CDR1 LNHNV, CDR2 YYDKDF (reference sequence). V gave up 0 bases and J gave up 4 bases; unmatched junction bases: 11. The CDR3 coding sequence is TGTGCCACCAGCAGAGACCCCGCCGGGACAGCGGTCACTGAAGCTTTCTTT. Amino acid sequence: CATSRDPAGTAVTEAFF.

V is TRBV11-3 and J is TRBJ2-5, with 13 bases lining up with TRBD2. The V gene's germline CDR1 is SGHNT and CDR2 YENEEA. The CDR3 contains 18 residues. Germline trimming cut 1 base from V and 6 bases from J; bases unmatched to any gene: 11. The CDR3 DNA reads TGTGCCAGCAGCTTAGCGATGACTAGCGGGAGGAAAAAAAAGACCCAGTACTTC. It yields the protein CASSLAMTSGRKKKTQYF.

The CDR3, as DNA: TGTGCCATCAAGGAGATCGGGGAGCAGTACTTC. Its translation: CAIKEIGEQYF. This chain links TRBV10-3 with TRBJ2-7; no definite D call. Germline V gene lookup returns CDR1 ENHRY and CDR2 SYGVKD. V lost 7 bases and J lost 7, with 11 bases in between. This CDR3 comprises 11 residues.